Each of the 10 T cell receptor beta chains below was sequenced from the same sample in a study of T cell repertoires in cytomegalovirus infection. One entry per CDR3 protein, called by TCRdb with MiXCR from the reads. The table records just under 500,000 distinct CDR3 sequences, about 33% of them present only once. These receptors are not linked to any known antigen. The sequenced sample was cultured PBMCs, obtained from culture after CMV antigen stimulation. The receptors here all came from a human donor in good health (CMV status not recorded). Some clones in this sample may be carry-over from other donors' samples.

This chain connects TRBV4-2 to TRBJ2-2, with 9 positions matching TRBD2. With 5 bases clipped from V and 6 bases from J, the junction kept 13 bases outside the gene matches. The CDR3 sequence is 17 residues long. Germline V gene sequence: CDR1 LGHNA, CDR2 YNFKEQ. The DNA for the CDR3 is TGTGCCAGCAGCGCAATCCCGGGACTAGCTAGGTCCGGGGAGCTGTTTTTT. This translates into CASSAIPGLARSGELFF.

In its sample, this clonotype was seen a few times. The CDR3 DNA sequence: TGTGCCAGCCGCATGGCGGGAGGCCACAATGAGCAGTTCTTC. Amino acids: CASRMAGGHNEQFF. The chain recombines TRBV7-2 with TRBJ2-1, with 8 bases matching TRBD2. The V gene end was trimmed by 8 bases and the J gene end by 5 bases; junction bases not matched to a gene: 8. Germline CDR1 reads SGHTA; CDR2 reads FQGNSA. The CDR3 consists of 14 residues.

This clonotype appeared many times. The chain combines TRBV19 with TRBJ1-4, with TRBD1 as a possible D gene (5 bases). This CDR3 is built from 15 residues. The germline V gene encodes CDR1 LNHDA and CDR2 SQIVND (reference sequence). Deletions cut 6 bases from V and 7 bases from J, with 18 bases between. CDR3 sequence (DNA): TGTGCCAGTAGACGGACAAAGGCGGATCGTGAAAAACTGTTTTTT. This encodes CASRRTKADREKLFF. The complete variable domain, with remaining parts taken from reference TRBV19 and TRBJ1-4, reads DGGITQSPKYLFRKEGQNVTLSCEQNLNHDAMYWYRQDPGQGLRLIYYSQIVNDFQKGDIAEGYSVSREKKESFPLTVTSAQKNPTAFYLCASRRTKADREKLFFGSGTQLSVL.

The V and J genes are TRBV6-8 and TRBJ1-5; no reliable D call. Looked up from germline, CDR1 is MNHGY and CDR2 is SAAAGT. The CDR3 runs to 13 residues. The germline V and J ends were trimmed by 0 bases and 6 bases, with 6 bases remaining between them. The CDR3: CASSYSEIQPQHF. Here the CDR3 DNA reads TGTGCCAGCAGTTACTCGGAAATTCAGCCCCAGCATTTT.

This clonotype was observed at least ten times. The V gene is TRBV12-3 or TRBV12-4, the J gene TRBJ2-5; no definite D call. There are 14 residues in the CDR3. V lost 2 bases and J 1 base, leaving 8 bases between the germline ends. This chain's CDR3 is CASSLPETQETQYF. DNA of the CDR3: TGTGCCAGCAGTTTACCAGAGACCCAAGAGACCCAGTACTTC.

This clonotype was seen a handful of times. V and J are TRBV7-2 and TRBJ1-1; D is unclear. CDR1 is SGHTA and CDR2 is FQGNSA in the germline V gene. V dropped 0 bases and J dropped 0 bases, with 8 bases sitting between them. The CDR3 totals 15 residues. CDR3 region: CASSLAGPLNTEAFF. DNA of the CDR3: TGTGCCAGCAGCTTAGCAGGGCCCCTGAACACTGAAGCTTTCTTT.

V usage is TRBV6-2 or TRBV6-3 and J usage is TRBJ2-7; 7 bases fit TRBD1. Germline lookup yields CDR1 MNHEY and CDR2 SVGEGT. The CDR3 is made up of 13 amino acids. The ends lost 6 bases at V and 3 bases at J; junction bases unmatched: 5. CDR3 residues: CASSWDSIYEQYF. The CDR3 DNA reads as TGTGCCAGCAGCTGGGACAGTATCTACGAGCAGTACTTC.

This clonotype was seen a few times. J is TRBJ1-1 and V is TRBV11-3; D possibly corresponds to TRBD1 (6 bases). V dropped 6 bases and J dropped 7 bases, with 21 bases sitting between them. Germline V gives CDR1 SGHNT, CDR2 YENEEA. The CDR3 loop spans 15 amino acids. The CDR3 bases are TGTGCCAGCAGAAGCGATGGGGGCCGGTTCGGTGAAGCTTTCTTT. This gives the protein CASRSDGGRFGEAFF.

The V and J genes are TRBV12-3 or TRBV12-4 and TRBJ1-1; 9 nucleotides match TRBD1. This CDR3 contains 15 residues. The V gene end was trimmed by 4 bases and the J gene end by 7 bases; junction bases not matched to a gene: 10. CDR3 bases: TGTGCCAGCAGTTCCGGCGGGACAGGGTTGGGTGAAGCTTTCTTT. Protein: CASSSGGTGLGEAFF.

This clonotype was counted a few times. CDR3 sequence (DNA): TGTGCCAGCAGCTCGCCCTTGGGTGTGGGCTATGGCTACACCTTC. It yields the protein CASSSPLGVGYGYTF. The rearrangement links TRBV7-6 to TRBJ1-2, with D unresolved. This CDR3 region has 15 residues. Germline loops: CDR1 SGHVS, CDR2 FNYEAQ. Trimming pared 4 bases from V and 4 bases from J, leaving 16 bases between.